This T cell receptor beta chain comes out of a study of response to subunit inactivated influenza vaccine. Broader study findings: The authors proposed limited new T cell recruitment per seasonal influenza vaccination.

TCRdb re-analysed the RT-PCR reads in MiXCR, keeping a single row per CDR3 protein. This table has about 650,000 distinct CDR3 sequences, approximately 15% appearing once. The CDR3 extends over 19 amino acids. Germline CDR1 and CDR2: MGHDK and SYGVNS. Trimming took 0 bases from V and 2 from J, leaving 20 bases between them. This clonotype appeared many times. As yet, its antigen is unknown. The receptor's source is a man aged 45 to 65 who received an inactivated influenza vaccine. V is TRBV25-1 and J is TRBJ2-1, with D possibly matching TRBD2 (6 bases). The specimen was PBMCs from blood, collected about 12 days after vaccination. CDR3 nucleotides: TGTGCCAGCAGTGAATACCCGACAGATAGCGGACCGACCTACAATGAGCAGTTCTTC. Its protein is CASSEYPTDSGPTYNEQFF.